Listed below are T cell receptor beta chains from one sample, sequenced in a study of T cells in Graves' hyperthyroidism and ophthalmopathy. TCRdb passed the multiplex PCR reads through MiXCR, listing each CDR3 protein once. The data contain a few hundred thousand distinct CDR3 sequences, around a sixth of them singletons. What was sequenced was blood. Receptors were obtained from a woman aged 40 to 55 with Graves' ophthalmopathy. CDR3s include the opening cysteine and the closing phenylalanine or tryptophan. Fields, in order: CDR3 protein, clone size, V gene, J gene. Some rows mark clone size as missing; the rest say once, few, many or name a class of expanded clone.

cdr3_aa: CASSAVGLAGLQYF
clone_size: many
v_call: TRBV9
j_call: TRBJ2-5

cdr3_aa: CASSQDNLPRAAQYF
clone_size: NA
v_call: TRBV3-1
j_call: TRBJ2-3

cdr3_aa: CASGRDRTYSNQPQHF
clone_size: many
v_call: TRBV2
j_call: TRBJ1-5

cdr3_aa: CASSQKLEQFF
clone_size: many
v_call: TRBV12-3/TRBV12-4
j_call: TRBJ2-1

cdr3_aa: CASSQRTSGRSTGELFF
clone_size: many
v_call: TRBV5-1
j_call: TRBJ2-2

cdr3_aa: CSAYRSDQGLHSYEQYF
clone_size: many
v_call: TRBV20-1
j_call: TRBJ2-7

cdr3_aa: CASSFYRDRGHEQYF
clone_size: many
v_call: TRBV27
j_call: TRBJ2-7

cdr3_aa: CASSLEEAGGYEQSF
clone_size: NA
v_call: TRBV7-2
j_call: TRBJ2-7

cdr3_aa: CAWKEGRYEQYF
clone_size: many
v_call: TRBV30
j_call: TRBJ2-7

cdr3_aa: CASSPGTSGREQYF
clone_size: many
v_call: TRBV27
j_call: TRBJ2-7

cdr3_aa: CASSDRYQETQYF
clone_size: many
v_call: TRBV7-9
j_call: TRBJ2-5

cdr3_aa: CASSLSTLPNTEAFF
clone_size: once
v_call: TRBV11-1
j_call: TRBJ1-1

cdr3_aa: CASSLVVDNIQYF
clone_size: many
v_call: TRBV28
j_call: TRBJ2-4

cdr3_aa: CASTPRAAGASYEQYF
clone_size: many
v_call: TRBV6-1
j_call: TRBJ2-7

cdr3_aa: CASRMGGSLGPQHF
clone_size: many
v_call: TRBV27
j_call: TRBJ1-5

cdr3_aa: CASSKDEINYGYTF
clone_size: many
v_call: TRBV9
j_call: TRBJ1-2

cdr3_aa: CATAHRPDQPQHF
clone_size: many
v_call: TRBV24-1
j_call: TRBJ1-5

cdr3_aa: CASSLRTGSLKFANTGELFF
clone_size: many
v_call: TRBV14
j_call: TRBJ2-2

cdr3_aa: CATLDPLTYEQYF
clone_size: few
v_call: TRBV6-1
j_call: TRBJ2-7

cdr3_aa: CSAPGLSYEQYF
clone_size: NA
v_call: TRBV20-1
j_call: TRBJ2-7

cdr3_aa: CASSESIIDGPHSGNTIYF
clone_size: many
v_call: TRBV10-1
j_call: TRBJ1-3

cdr3_aa: CARLIAKNIQYF
clone_size: NA
v_call: TRBV7-4
j_call: TRBJ2-4

cdr3_aa: CSAPHPTSGRGIETQYF
clone_size: NA
v_call: TRBV20-1
j_call: TRBJ2-5

cdr3_aa: CASSLGGGWTEAFF
clone_size: many
v_call: TRBV11-2
j_call: TRBJ1-1

cdr3_aa: CASSDAGSGANVLTF
clone_size: many
v_call: TRBV7-6
j_call: TRBJ2-6

cdr3_aa: CSPGSSYNEQFF
clone_size: many
v_call: TRBV20-1
j_call: TRBJ2-1

cdr3_aa: CASSSGLAGANVLTF
clone_size: many
v_call: TRBV12-3/TRBV12-4
j_call: TRBJ2-6

cdr3_aa: CASSLDRDRGPLNTGELFF
clone_size: once
v_call: TRBV12-3/TRBV12-4
j_call: TRBJ2-2

cdr3_aa: CASIGTGPNQPQHF
clone_size: many
v_call: TRBV2
j_call: TRBJ1-5

cdr3_aa: CASILGTGARGYTF
clone_size: many
v_call: TRBV12-3/TRBV12-4
j_call: TRBJ1-2